These T cell receptor beta chains were read from a single sample in a study of shared clonotypes between healthy human individuals. The data were produced by immunoSEQ multiplex PCR, yet TCRdb's version contains in-frame clones alone and is incomplete. This repertoire shows roughly 2.4 million clones, approximately 94% found once; its top ten account for less than 0.15%. The material sequenced was naive CD4+ T cells sorted from blood. The receptors originated from a man younger than 30 in good health. CDR3s include the opening cysteine and the closing phenylalanine or tryptophan. Fields, in order: clone size, D gene, J gene, CDR3 length, V gene, CDR3 DNA, CDR3 protein. A D gene is named only where the DNA matches it firmly. The size field is filled for only some rows; it gives once, few, many or a size class.

abundance: .; d_gene: .; j_gene: TRBJ2-2; len: 13; v_gene: TRBV10-1; CDR3nt: TGCGCCAGCAGTGGGGGGAGTTACGGGGAGCTGTTTTTT; CDR3aa: CASSGGSYGELFF
abundance: .; d_gene: .; j_gene: TRBJ1-4; len: 16; v_gene: TRBV4-3; CDR3nt: TGCGCCAGCAGCCAAGAGAAGGGAGGGGGAAATGAAAAACTGTTTTTT; CDR3aa: CASSQEKGGGNEKLFF
abundance: .; d_gene: TRBD1; j_gene: TRBJ1-2; len: 16; v_gene: TRBV9; CDR3nt: TGTGCCAGCAGCGCCCATCTCGGACAGGGGGCGGGCGGCTACACCTTC; CDR3aa: CASSAHLGQGAGGYTF
abundance: .; d_gene: TRBD1; j_gene: TRBJ1-1; len: 17; v_gene: TRBV28; CDR3nt: TGTGCCAGCACCCCCGGGACAGGGGGTCCATCGAACACTGAAGCTTTCTTT; CDR3aa: CASTPGTGGPSNTEAFF
abundance: .; d_gene: TRBD1; j_gene: TRBJ2-2; len: 15; v_gene: TRBV27; CDR3nt: TGTGCCAGCAGGCTTTCCGGGACAGTAACCGGGGAGCTGTTTTTT; CDR3aa: CASRLSGTVTGELFF
abundance: once; d_gene: .; j_gene: TRBJ2-3; len: 12; v_gene: TRBV30; CDR3nt: TGTGCCTGGGGAGACAGCACAGATACGCAGTATTTT; CDR3aa: CAWGDSTDTQYF
abundance: .; d_gene: .; j_gene: TRBJ1-6; len: 10; v_gene: TRBV6-4; CDR3nt: TGTGCCAGAGGGGATTCACCCCTCCACTTT; CDR3aa: CARGDSPLHF
abundance: .; d_gene: .; j_gene: TRBJ1-1; len: 16; v_gene: TRBV30; CDR3nt: TGTGCCTCCGCAGGAGGGGAGATACGGGGGAACACTGAAGCTTTCTTT; CDR3aa: CASAGGEIRGNTEAFF
abundance: once; d_gene: TRBD1; j_gene: TRBJ2-7; len: 13; v_gene: TRBV6-1; CDR3nt: TGTGCCAGCCGGACAGGGGGCCACTACGAGCAGTACTTC; CDR3aa: CASRTGGHYEQYF
abundance: .; d_gene: .; j_gene: TRBJ1-1; len: 13; v_gene: TRBV6-4; CDR3nt: TGTGCCAGCAGTGAAGGCAGAGGGACTGAAGCTTTCTTT; CDR3aa: CASSEGRGTEAFF
abundance: .; d_gene: TRBD2; j_gene: TRBJ2-7; len: 13; v_gene: TRBV5-8; CDR3nt: TGTGCCAGCAGGAGGACTAGCGGGATCGAGCAGTACTTC; CDR3aa: CASRRTSGIEQYF
abundance: .; d_gene: .; j_gene: TRBJ2-7; len: 14; v_gene: TRBV5-1; CDR3nt: TGCGCCAGCAGCTTGGTAGGTAGGGGAGACGAGCAGTACTTC; CDR3aa: CASSLVGRGDEQYF
abundance: .; d_gene: TRBD2; j_gene: TRBJ2-5; len: 16; v_gene: TRBV7-3; CDR3nt: TGTGCCAGCAGCTTAATGTCGCTAGCGGGGTCGGAGACCCAGTACTTC; CDR3aa: CASSLMSLAGSETQYF
abundance: .; d_gene: .; j_gene: TRBJ1-2; len: 14; v_gene: TRBV6-5; CDR3nt: TGTGCCAGCAGTTACTCGAGGGGCAACTATGGCTACACCTTC; CDR3aa: CASSYSRGNYGYTF
abundance: once; d_gene: .; j_gene: TRBJ1-2; len: 14; v_gene: TRBV7-3; CDR3nt: TGTGCCAGCAGCATAGACGGGAGAAACTATGGCTACACCTTC; CDR3aa: CASSIDGRNYGYTF
abundance: .; d_gene: .; j_gene: TRBJ1-5; len: 16; v_gene: TRBV4-1; CDR3nt: TGCGCCAGCAGCCAAGGCGACGGGAAGATCGGGCAGCCCCAGCATTTT; CDR3aa: CASSQGDGKIGQPQHF
abundance: .; d_gene: .; j_gene: TRBJ2-5; len: 13; v_gene: TRBV11-2; CDR3nt: TGTGCCAGCAGACAACAGGGGAGGGAGACCCAGTACTTC; CDR3aa: CASRQQGRETQYF
abundance: .; d_gene: .; j_gene: TRBJ2-2; len: 14; v_gene: TRBV5-1; CDR3nt: TGCGCCAGCAGGTTGGGACAGAACACCGGGGAGCTGTTTTTT; CDR3aa: CASRLGQNTGELFF
abundance: once; d_gene: .; j_gene: TRBJ2-2; len: 14; v_gene: TRBV5-1; CDR3nt: TGCGCCAGCAGCTTGGGCTGGTCGTCCGGGGAGCTGTTTTTT; CDR3aa: CASSLGWSSGELFF
abundance: .; d_gene: TRBD1; j_gene: TRBJ1-4; len: 13; v_gene: TRBV5-1; CDR3nt: TGCGCCAGTTCGACAGGGCCTGATGAAAAACTGTTTTTT; CDR3aa: CASSTGPDEKLFF
abundance: .; d_gene: TRBD1; j_gene: TRBJ1-5; len: 17; v_gene: TRBV2; CDR3nt: TGTGCCAGCAGTGGGACAGGGTATTGGGGTAGCAATCAGCCCCAGCATTTT; CDR3aa: CASSGTGYWGSNQPQHF
abundance: .; d_gene: .; j_gene: TRBJ2-5; len: 14; v_gene: TRBV5-1; CDR3nt: TGCGCCAGCAGCCCCCTGTCTACAGAGGAGACCCAGTACTTC; CDR3aa: CASSPLSTEETQYF
abundance: .; d_gene: .; j_gene: TRBJ1-5; len: 18; v_gene: TRBV10-3; CDR3nt: TGTGCCATCAGCCTTACCTATGGGGGCAGTGAAGGCAATCAGCCCCAGCATTTT; CDR3aa: CAISLTYGGSEGNQPQHF
abundance: .; d_gene: .; j_gene: TRBJ1-2; len: 18; v_gene: TRBV28; CDR3nt: TGTGCCAGCAGTTTAGGGGCCGCCAATTACGTAGCTAACTATGGCTACACCTTC; CDR3aa: CASSLGAANYVANYGYTF
abundance: .; d_gene: .; j_gene: TRBJ2-7; len: 14; v_gene: TRBV7-2; CDR3nt: TGTGCCAGCAGCTTACATTCGGCGGTCTACGAGCAGTACTTC; CDR3aa: CASSLHSAVYEQYF
abundance: .; d_gene: TRBD1; j_gene: TRBJ2-1; len: 16; v_gene: TRBV5-4; CDR3nt: TGTGCCAGCAGCTTAACCCGGACAGGGGGGGTCAATGAGCAGTTCTTC; CDR3aa: CASSLTRTGGVNEQFF
abundance: once; d_gene: .; j_gene: TRBJ1-1; len: 14; v_gene: TRBV12-5; CDR3nt: TGTGCTAGTGGTTTGGAATGGGGAGGTACTGAAGCTTTCTTT; CDR3aa: CASGLEWGGTEAFF
abundance: .; d_gene: .; j_gene: TRBJ1-1; len: 14; v_gene: TRBV28; CDR3nt: TGTGCCAGCAACACGGCGCCGTTGGGAACTGAAGCTTTCTTT; CDR3aa: CASNTAPLGTEAFF
abundance: .; d_gene: .; j_gene: TRBJ2-5; len: 15; v_gene: TRBV11-2; CDR3nt: TGTGCCAGCAGCTTGGAGGGCGGGGTCCAAGAGACCCAGTACTTC; CDR3aa: CASSLEGGVQETQYF
abundance: .; d_gene: TRBD1; j_gene: TRBJ2-1; len: 12; v_gene: TRBV5-6; CDR3nt: TGTGCCAGCAGCTTACAGGGGTATGAGCAGTTCTTC; CDR3aa: CASSLQGYEQFF
abundance: .; d_gene: .; j_gene: TRBJ2-7; len: 15; v_gene: TRBV4-3; CDR3nt: TGCGCCAGCAGCCAAGAGGTGGTGGGTACCTACGAGCAGTACTTC; CDR3aa: CASSQEVVGTYEQYF
abundance: .; d_gene: TRBD2; j_gene: TRBJ2-1; len: 15; v_gene: TRBV10-1; CDR3nt: TGCGCCAGCAGTGAGGGACTAGCGGGTTACAATGAGCAGTTCTTC; CDR3aa: CASSEGLAGYNEQFF
abundance: .; d_gene: .; j_gene: TRBJ1-2; len: 14; v_gene: TRBV19; CDR3nt: TGTGCCAGTAGTCTCCTCGGGACGGCTTATGGCTACACCTTC; CDR3aa: CASSLLGTAYGYTF
abundance: .; d_gene: .; j_gene: TRBJ1-5; len: 15; v_gene: TRBV9; CDR3nt: TGTGCCAGCAGCGTAGGAAGCAGCCCCAATCAGCCCCAGCATTTT; CDR3aa: CASSVGSSPNQPQHF
abundance: .; d_gene: TRBD1; j_gene: TRBJ1-5; len: 16; v_gene: TRBV19; CDR3nt: TGTGCCAGTAGTCCGATCGGACAGGGGCAAAATCAGCCCCAGCATTTT; CDR3aa: CASSPIGQGQNQPQHF
abundance: .; d_gene: TRBD1; j_gene: TRBJ1-1; len: 13; v_gene: TRBV11-2; CDR3nt: TGTGCCAGCAGCTCCCTGACAGGGGCTGAAGCTTTCTTT; CDR3aa: CASSSLTGAEAFF
abundance: .; d_gene: TRBD1; j_gene: TRBJ1-6; len: 15; v_gene: TRBV6-1; CDR3nt: TGTGCCAGCAGTGAACCGGGACAGGGTGGGTCACCCCTCCACTTT; CDR3aa: CASSEPGQGGSPLHF
abundance: .; d_gene: .; j_gene: TRBJ2-3; len: 13; v_gene: TRBV27; CDR3nt: TGTGCCAGCAGAATCAGAATCACAGATACGCAGTATTTT; CDR3aa: CASRIRITDTQYF
abundance: .; d_gene: .; j_gene: TRBJ2-2; len: 16; v_gene: TRBV19; CDR3nt: TGTGCCAGTAAAATGGGGGGACCTTCAAACACCGGGGAGCTGTTTTTT; CDR3aa: CASKMGGPSNTGELFF
abundance: .; d_gene: .; j_gene: TRBJ2-4; len: 12; v_gene: TRBV6-7; CDR3nt: TGTGCCAGCAGGCGGACGGAAAACATTCAGTACTTC; CDR3aa: CASRRTENIQYF
abundance: .; d_gene: .; j_gene: TRBJ2-2; len: 13; v_gene: TRBV7-2; CDR3nt: TGTGCCAGCAGCTTCCGGGCAGCCGGGGAGCTGTTTTTT; CDR3aa: CASSFRAAGELFF
abundance: .; d_gene: .; j_gene: TRBJ2-7; len: 14; v_gene: TRBV19; CDR3nt: TGTGCCAGTAGTATAGAGTCAGGAGCCTACGAGCAGTACTTC; CDR3aa: CASSIESGAYEQYF
abundance: .; d_gene: .; j_gene: TRBJ1-2; len: 12; v_gene: TRBV4-1; CDR3nt: TGCGCCAGCAGCCAAGAGGACTATGGCTACACCTTC; CDR3aa: CASSQEDYGYTF
abundance: .; d_gene: TRBD2; j_gene: TRBJ2-7; len: 14; v_gene: TRBV2; CDR3nt: TGTGCCAGCAAGTTTTTGGGAGGGCCGTACGAGCAGTACTTC; CDR3aa: CASKFLGGPYEQYF
abundance: .; d_gene: TRBD2; j_gene: TRBJ2-1; len: 14; v_gene: TRBV30; CDR3nt: TGTGCCTGGAGAGGCGGGGGTGGATACAATGAGCAGTTCTTC; CDR3aa: CAWRGGGGYNEQFF
abundance: .; d_gene: TRBD1; j_gene: TRBJ1-6; len: 15; v_gene: TRBV6-5; CDR3nt: TGTGCCACTCTCCGCGGGACAGGGGGGAACTCACCCCTCCACTTT; CDR3aa: CATLRGTGGNSPLHF
abundance: .; d_gene: .; j_gene: TRBJ2-3; len: 15; v_gene: TRBV5-1; CDR3nt: TGCGCCAGCAGCTTAGGGCCCAAAGGGACAGATACGCAGTATTTT; CDR3aa: CASSLGPKGTDTQYF
abundance: .; d_gene: .; j_gene: TRBJ2-1; len: 15; v_gene: TRBV28; CDR3nt: TGTGCCAGCAGTTTAGGGACACCCTCCTACAATGAGCAGTTCTTC; CDR3aa: CASSLGTPSYNEQFF
abundance: .; d_gene: .; j_gene: TRBJ2-1; len: 15; v_gene: TRBV9; CDR3nt: TGTGCCAGCAGCGTAGCGGGGGACTCCTACAATGAGCAGTTCTTC; CDR3aa: CASSVAGDSYNEQFF
abundance: .; d_gene: TRBD2; j_gene: TRBJ2-3; len: 16; v_gene: TRBV25-1; CDR3nt: TGTGCCAGCAGTGAATTAGGCGGGAGGAGCACAGATACGCAGTATTTT; CDR3aa: CASSELGGRSTDTQYF
abundance: .; d_gene: .; j_gene: TRBJ2-2; len: 13; v_gene: TRBV5-1; CDR3nt: TGCGCCAGCAGCTTGGGCGGCACCGGGGAGCTGTTTTTT; CDR3aa: CASSLGGTGELFF
abundance: .; d_gene: TRBD2; j_gene: TRBJ2-3; len: 17; v_gene: TRBV18; CDR3nt: TGTGCCAGCTCACCCAATCACGGACTAGCGAGCACAGATACGCAGTATTTT; CDR3aa: CASSPNHGLASTDTQYF
abundance: .; d_gene: TRBD1; j_gene: TRBJ2-1; len: 18; v_gene: TRBV6-4; CDR3nt: TGTGCCAGCAGTGACCCGGGACAGGGGGCGAGGGCCTTCGATGAGCAGTTCTTC; CDR3aa: CASSDPGQGARAFDEQFF
abundance: .; d_gene: TRBD1; j_gene: TRBJ2-5; len: 15; v_gene: TRBV18; CDR3nt: TGTGCCAGCTCACCGGGCAGGGGGATATCAGAGACCCAGTACTTC; CDR3aa: CASSPGRGISETQYF
abundance: .; d_gene: .; j_gene: TRBJ2-2; len: 16; v_gene: TRBV10-3; CDR3nt: TGTGCCATCAGTGAGGACAGCTGGGAACGCTCCGGGGAGCTGTTTTTT; CDR3aa: CAISEDSWERSGELFF
abundance: .; d_gene: .; j_gene: TRBJ2-1; len: 11; v_gene: TRBV6-5; CDR3nt: TGTGCCAGCAGCCGATCGCATGAGCAGTTCTTC; CDR3aa: CASSRSHEQFF
abundance: .; d_gene: .; j_gene: TRBJ1-3; len: 16; v_gene: TRBV15; CDR3nt: TGTGCCACCAGCAGAGATTTCCAGGGTACCGGAAACACCATATATTTT; CDR3aa: CATSRDFQGTGNTIYF
abundance: .; d_gene: TRBD1; j_gene: TRBJ1-6; len: 14; v_gene: TRBV19; CDR3nt: TGTGCCAGTAGACCGGGACAGTATAATTCACCCCTCCACTTT; CDR3aa: CASRPGQYNSPLHF
abundance: once; d_gene: .; j_gene: TRBJ2-7; len: 13; v_gene: TRBV6-6; CDR3nt: TGTGCCAGCAGTTACTCGGGGAGCTACGAGCAGTACTTC; CDR3aa: CASSYSGSYEQYF